One and the same sample provided the 18 T cell receptor beta chains below, sequenced in a study of blood T cell repertoires in COVID-19. Libraries were prepared by immunoSEQ multiplex PCR; TCRdb keeps only in-frame clonotypes and omits some of them. The repertoire includes roughly 220,000 clones, approximately 86% of them detected once, and less than 5% sits in the top ten. The sample comprised PBMCs or T cells enriched from blood (not recorded which). These receptors were taken from a woman aged 40 to 55 with acute COVID-19.

The chain joins TRBV7-9 to TRBJ1-3, with D unclear. Germline V CDR1 and CDR2: SEHNR, FQNEAQ (reference sequence). Trimming removed 5 bases from V and 4 bases from J, with 9 bases in between. This CDR3 region has 13 residues. The CDR3 sequence is CASSPAGGNTIYF. The CDR3 bases are TGTGCCAGCAGCCCAGCGGGCGGAAACACCATATATTTT.

This sequence joins TRBV5-1 and TRBJ2-3; 8 bases map to TRBD1. This CDR3 is built from 14 residues. The V segment lost 0 bases and the J segment 6 bases; nucleotides outside the gene matches: 3. The germline gives CDR1 SGHRS, CDR2 YFSETQ. The CDR3 DNA reads as TGCGCCAGCAGCTTGGGACAGGGGTACGATACGCAGTATTTT. This encodes CASSLGQGYDTQYF.

The chain couples TRBV27 to TRBJ2-7, with 11 bases aligning to TRBD2. The V segment lost 5 bases and the J segment 3 bases; nucleotides outside the gene matches: 3. This CDR3 has 14 residues. Germline V gives CDR1 MNHEY, CDR2 SMNVEV (reference sequence). As DNA, the CDR3 is TGTGCCAGCAGTCGGCTAGCGGGAGGCTACGAGCAGTACTTC. It yields the protein CASSRLAGGYEQYF.

This chain links TRBV10-3 with TRBJ2-3; TRBD1 aligns across 7 bases. The junction had 8 bases not matched to a gene; V was cut back by 0 bases and J by 8 bases. Germline V CDR1 and CDR2: ENHRY, SYGVKD. The CDR3 length is 15 residues. DNA of the CDR3: TGTGCCATCAGTGAGTCAGGACAGGACAGTGGTACGCAGTATTTT. It codes for CAISESGQDSGTQYF.

The CDR3 DNA reads TGTGCCAGCAGCTTAGAAGACAGGTTGGGTGAAAAACTGTTTTTT. Translation: CASSLEDRLGEKLFF. The V and J genes are TRBV7-2 and TRBJ1-4, with D maybe TRBD1 (6 bases). Trimming left V 1 base short and J 7 bases short, with 13 bases between. This CDR3 is 15 amino acids long. The germline gives CDR1 SGHTA, CDR2 FQGNSA.

The V gene is TRBV19, the J gene TRBJ2-1; TRBD1 matches 8 bases. Germline CDR1 LNHDA, CDR2 SQIVND (reference sequence). V was pared by 3 bases and J by 3 bases, with 4 bases of the junction left unmatched. The CDR3 consists of 15 residues. Here the CDR3 reads CASSIKTGVYNEQFF. DNA of the CDR3: TGTGCCAGTAGTATTAAGACAGGGGTCTACAATGAGCAGTTCTTC.

This chain joins TRBV5-1 and TRBJ2-1, with a weak D call TRBD2 (5 bases). V lost 3 bases to trimming and J lost 2 bases, with 12 bases between them. The CDR3 sequence is 15 residues long. Germline loops: CDR1 SGHRS, CDR2 YFSETQ. CDR3 loop: CASSSGLGPYNEQFF. DNA of the CDR3: TGCGCCAGCAGCTCGGGATTGGGTCCCTACAATGAGCAGTTCTTC.

The chain has TRBV5-5 and TRBJ2-2; possibly TRBD2 for D (6 bases). Germline V gene data show CDR1 as SGHKS and CDR2 as YYEKEE (reference sequence). The CDR3 sequence is 15 residues long. V was clipped by 2 bases and J by 5 bases, with 13 bases between them. CDR3 bases: TGTGCCAGCAGCTTAGGAGGGAAGGATACCGGGGAGCTGTTTTTT. Translating it yields CASSLGGKDTGELFF.

This chain links TRBV27 with TRBJ1-6, with TRBD1 matching 7 bases. Germline V lookup: CDR1 MNHEY, CDR2 SMNVEV (reference sequence). V shed 1 base, J shed 7 bases, and the junction held 4 bases outside the gene matches. The CDR3 extends over 15 amino acids. The CDR3 loop is CASSLLPGGNSPLHF. The CDR3 DNA is TGTGCCAGCAGTTTATTGCCAGGGGGGAATTCACCCCTCCACTTT.

The sample holds one count of this clone. The chain employs TRBV30 and TRBJ1-2; 8 positions match TRBD1. J gave up 4 bases and V 3 bases, and 7 bases lay outside the gene matches. This CDR3 contains 14 residues. Germline-derived CDR1 and CDR2 are GTSNPN and SVGIG (reference sequence). CDR3 nucleotide sequence: TGTGCCTGGAGCCCGACGACAGGGGCCTATGGCTACACCTTC. Protein: CAWSPTTGAYGYTF.

V usage is TRBV12-3 or TRBV12-4 and J usage is TRBJ1-2, with 10 bases aligning to TRBD1. V shed 6 bases and J 8 bases; nucleotides not matched to a gene: 3. The CDR3 length is 12 residues. CDR3 nucleotide sequence: TGTGCCAGCAGGGGACAGGGGCCCGGCTACACCTTC. Its translation: CASRGQGPGYTF.

The rearrangement joins TRBV30 to TRBJ1-1; TRBD1 might be the D (6 bases). The CDR3 spans 13 residues. V was trimmed by 5 bases and J by 0 bases, leaving 10 bases between them. CDR1 is GTSNPN and CDR2 is SVGIG in the germline V gene (reference sequence). The DNA of the CDR3 is TGTGCCTGGGGGGGACAAATGAACACTGAAGCTTTCTTT. Amino acid sequence: CAWGGQMNTEAFF.

This clone was recorded once. The rearrangement joins TRBV28 to TRBJ1-5; D not certain. CDR3 length: 12 amino acids. The germline V gene encodes CDR1 MDHEN and CDR2 SYDVKM. The ends were cut back, 3 bases at V and 6 bases at J, with 6 bases in the middle. The CDR3 region has the DNA TGTGCCAGCAGTTTCGGTCTTCAGCCCCAGCATTTT. Protein: CASSFGLQPQHF.

The chain combines TRBV29-1 with TRBJ1-2; weak D call: TRBD1 (5 bases). Germline V gene data show CDR1 as SQVTM and CDR2 as ANQGSEA. V shed 3 bases and J shed 3 bases, with 23 bases lying between them. The CDR3 loop spans 17 amino acids. The CDR3 nucleotides are TGCAGCGTTGATGAGGAAGGGCTTCCGGGGGGACACTATGGCTACACCTTC. Its protein product is CSVDEEGLPGGHYGYTF.

This rearrangement joins TRBV4-2 to TRBJ2-5; 10 bases map to TRBD2. From germline, CDR1 is LGHNA and CDR2 YNFKEQ. The CDR3 is 19 residues long. V lost 0 bases, J lost 7 bases, and 17 bases stayed unmatched. CDR3 protein: CASSQDASSGTSAFLTQYF. DNA of the CDR3: TGTGCCAGCAGCCAAGATGCCAGCTCCGGGACTAGCGCCTTTTTGACCCAGTACTTC.

This clone appeared a few times. The chain links TRBV10-1 to TRBJ2-7; D remains ambiguous. The CDR3 loop spans 13 amino acids. Germline CDR1 is WNHNN and CDR2 is SYGVQD (reference sequence). V dropped 2 bases and J dropped 7 bases, with 12 bases sitting between them. The chain's CDR3 is CASSERQVGEQYF. The CDR3 region has the DNA TGCGCCAGCAGTGAGAGGCAGGTCGGTGAGCAGTACTTC.

The V gene is TRBV28, the J gene TRBJ2-7, with D perhaps matching TRBD2 (5 bases). Per germline, CDR1 MDHEN and CDR2 SYDVKM. The CDR3 spans 14 residues. The V end was cut by 5 bases, the J end by 6 bases, with 17 bases between. The CDR3 sequence is CASSDGNPRGEQYF. The CDR3 DNA follows: TGTGCCAGCAGTGACGGGAACCCTCGGGGCGAGCAGTACTTC.

V gene TRBV4-1 combines with J gene TRBJ2-5, with 11 bases matching TRBD2. Per germline, CDR1 MGHRA and CDR2 YSYEKL. The junction had 5 bases not matched to a gene; V was cut back by 1 base and J by 4 bases. The CDR3 totals 16 residues. The CDR3 coding sequence is TGCGCCAGCAGCCAAGGTAGCGGGAGGGCGCGAGAGACCCAGTACTTC. It specifies CASSQGSGRARETQYF.